Described below is a single T cell receptor beta chain sequence and its context. This clone was picked up one time. The target of this receptor is not known. Nothing much larger sits one base from this clone, and base qualities are not available. The data are from a study of blood T cell repertoires in COVID-19 (dated by TCRdb to 2019 to 2021). For the wider study: Samples covering the acute and convalescent phases of COVID-19 were provided by collaborators in the United States, Italy and Spain. The material from the prospective study consisted of cDNA or gDNA derived from T cells, B-cell-depleted T cells, or PBMCs. Deeply sampled blood TCRbeta repertoires from subjects exposed to, actively infected with, or recovered from COVID-19 were included in the dataset. The repertoires were released in a freely available public database intended as a resource for research on the immune response to SARS-CoV-2. Samples came from the ongoing ImmuneRACE study (first 160 participants) plus 1,254 subjects from 6 global collaborators. The sample metadata nearly always contained a de-identified subject ID, COVID-19 status, age in years and sex. Where available, HLA class I and class II types were taken from metadata supplied by the sample provider and were not determined by assay-based typing.

Overall results and qualifications from the work: Clinical and demographic metadata were provided uncurated, with the amount varying by source and participant.

TCRbeta CDR3 regions were amplified from genomic DNA by means of the immunoSEQ Assay, a bias-controlled multiplex PCR. The paper's data handling went like this. Within the assay, amplification of reference gene primers was used to estimate how many nucleated cells each sample contained. To quantify the absolute abundance of each unique TCRbeta CDR3 rearrangement, sequence reads were collapsed and filtered. For each sample, productive Simpson clonality was calculated as the square root of Simpson's diversity index across productive rearrangements. The source is immuneACCESS, and TCRdb retained only in-frame sequences with V and J called. Part of the clones is not carried over; for the studies checked, unresolved V genes explain less than half of this, and the remainder is unexplained. For V, J and clone size, that table is used; D and trimming come from the DNA. The table for this sample lists about 180,000 clones; about 87% of them were counted only once. The ten largest clones take up around 2.6% of the sample.

Taken from cysteine to phenylalanine, the CDR3 has 17 residues. Of the read, only the CDR3 DNA is kept; its 51 bases are in frame from base 1. V and J are truncated by 4 bases and 0 bases respectively, leaving an intervening sequence of 16 bases. Based on the germline V gene (reference sequence), the CDR1 and CDR2 sequences are MNHEY and SMNVEV. Each collaborating institution followed its own protocols to collect whole blood in K2EDTA tubes. For TCRbeta analysis, collaborators shipped samples in one of three forms: frozen whole blood, isolated PBMCs, or DNA extracted from either of those sample types.

The receptor was isolated from a man between 40 and 49 years old with active or convalescent COVID-19. Recombination linked TRBV27 to TRBJ1-3; possibly the D gene is TRBD1, per 6 matching bases. Sequenced material: peripheral blood. The encoded CDR3 is CASSSHRVGGSGNTIYF. The sequenced DNA: TGTGCCAGCAGTTCCCACAGGGTAGGGGGCTCTGGAAACACCATATATTTT.